Given below is one T cell receptor (beta chain) in context. Its cognate antigen is unknown. These data come from a study of T cell responses to AZD1222 COVID-19 vaccine. Overall study results and limits: Spike-specific TCR breadth and depth were elevated following two AZD1222 doses. At 160-218 and 743-854, vaccine-associated CD4 TCRs were dominant, and they spanned spike.

Deletions cut 6 bases from V and 2 bases from J, with 11 bases between. Germline lookup yields CDR1 ENHRY and CDR2 SYGVKD. The CDR3 spans 13 residues. Sequencing was performed with immunoSEQ multiplex PCR; in TCRdb, only in-frame clones are kept and a portion is missing. Among over 140,000 clones, 80% to 95% were seen once, and the ten largest hold around 5.1%. The TCR comes from an adult in good health. The rearrangement joins TRBV10-3 to TRBJ2-7; tentatively, D is TRBD1 or TRBD2 (5 bases each). This specimen was peripheral blood, taken on day 0 of AZD1222 vaccination. The CDR3 nucleotides read TGTGCCATCAGCTCCGGGACGGCCTACGAGCAGTACTTC. It translates to CAISSGTAYEQYF.